Below, 17 T cell receptor beta chains from the same sample are listed, as sequenced in a study of cytomegalovirus exposure and HLA in healthy donors (dated by TCRdb to the late 2010s). Library creation used the immunoSEQ multiplex PCR assay. A mixture of 60 forward primers for TCR Vbeta segments and 13 reverse primers for TCR Jbeta segments was used in the multiplex PCR. TCRdb's version of the immuneACCESS table is confined to in-frame rearrangements and falls short of the full clone set. An unresolved V gene accounts for under half of the shortfall where checked; the remainder is of unknown origin. This sample is represented by roughly 150,000 clones; 82% of them were singletons. The ten most abundant clones make up 3% to 3.5% of the sample. Source material: PBMCs. All receptors come from a male donor in good health and CMV-seronegative.

The chain employs TRBV9 and TRBJ2-3; 10 nucleotides agree with TRBD2. This CDR3 is 15 amino acids long. Germline CDR1 and CDR2: SGDLS and YYNGEE. V was clipped by 3 bases and J by 4 bases; unmatched bases: 5. CDR3 nucleotides: TGTGCCAGCAGCGAGGGACTAGCGAGCGCAGATACGCAGTATTTT. This gives the protein CASSEGLASADTQYF.

The V call is TRBV7-9, the J call TRBJ2-7; 7 nucleotides line up with TRBD1. The CDR3 has 14 residues. The V gene end was trimmed by 5 bases and the J gene end by 2 bases; junction bases not matched to a gene: 6. Germline V gene sequence: CDR1 SEHNR, CDR2 FQNEAQ (reference sequence). DNA for the CDR3: TGTGCCAGCAGCGCCCGGACAGGCACCTACGAGCAGTACTTC. This translates into CASSARTGTYEQYF.

The chain combines TRBV25-1 with TRBJ1-1; tentative D call: TRBD1 (6 bases). CDR1 MGHDK and CDR2 SYGVNS come from the germline V gene. Trimming stripped 6 bases from V and 0 bases from J, with 14 bases between. The CDR3 is 15 amino acids. The CDR3 coding sequence is TGTGCCAGCAGCAGCTTACAGGGTCTGAACACTGAAGCTTTCTTT. Translating gives CASSSLQGLNTEAFF. Drawing the rest from reference TRBV25-1 and TRBJ1-1, the complete variable domain is EADIYQTPRYLVIGTGKKITLECSQTMGHDKMYWYQQDPGMELHLIHYSYGVNSTEKGDLSSESTVSRIRTEHFPLTLESARPSHTSQYLCASSSLQGLNTEAFFGQGTRLTVV.

The chain couples TRBV10-3 to TRBJ2-5; D not resolved. The end of the DNA is better explained by TRBJ2-7, so the J call may be wrong. Germline V CDR1 and CDR2: ENHRY, SYGVKD. This CDR3 contains 14 residues. CDR3 amino acids: CAISEDLRSAEQYF. CDR3 bases: TGTGCCATCAGTGAAGACCTGCGGTCCGCCGAGCAGTACTTC.

The rearrangement links TRBV5-1 to TRBJ2-3; D call uncertain. This CDR3 has 16 residues. Trimming stripped 1 base from V and 5 bases from J, with 17 bases between. Germline CDR1 SGHRS, CDR2 YFSETQ. The CDR3 coding sequence is TGCGCCAGCAGCTTGACGAGTGGTGTAGTTGGAGATACGCAGTATTTT. Translated: CASSLTSGVVGDTQYF. Looking up the rest from reference TRBV5-1 and TRBJ2-3 gives the full variable domain: KAGVTQTPRYLIKTRGQQVTLSCSPISGHRSVSWYQQTPGQGLQFLFEYFSETQRNKGNFPGRFSGRQFSNSRSEMNVSTLELGDSALYLCASSLTSGVVGDTQYFGPGTRLTVL.

V is TRBV7-2 and J is TRBJ2-1; D ambiguous. There are 12 residues in the CDR3. Germline loops: CDR1 SGHTA, CDR2 FQGNSA. Trimming left V 5 bases short and J 12 bases short, with 14 bases between. DNA for the CDR3: TGTGCCAGCAGCCCTTCTAGATTGAGGCAGTTCTTC. As protein: CASSPSRLRQFF.

This clone was picked up a small number of times. The V gene is TRBV6-5, the J gene TRBJ2-7; no clear D. This CDR3 region has 14 residues. Germline V gene data show CDR1 as MNHEY and CDR2 as SVGAGI. V shed 2 bases and J shed 9 bases, with 17 bases lying between them. In nucleotides, the CDR3 is TGTGCCAGCAGTTACGGCGCTTCCACTACGGTGCAGTACTTC. Translated: CASSYGASTTVQYF.

CDR3 region: CASSSGGYVDEKLFF. For the CDR3, the DNA is TGTGCCAGCAGCTCGGGGGGGTATGTCGATGAAAAACTGTTTTTT. The chain recombines TRBV5-4 with TRBJ1-4; weak D call: TRBD1 (5 bases). V was pared by 3 bases and J by 6 bases, with 15 bases between. The CDR3 is made up of 15 amino acids. From germline, CDR1 is SGHNT and CDR2 YYREEE (reference sequence).

The chain links TRBV4-1 to TRBJ2-7, with 13 bases aligning to TRBD2. The CDR3 spans 17 residues. V gave up 0 bases and J gave up 7 bases; unmatched junction bases: 9. Germline CDR1 is MGHRA and CDR2 is YSYEKL. The CDR3 region has the DNA TGCGCCAGCAGCCAAGATTCGGGACTAGCGGGGTCGGGGGAGCAGTACTTC. Protein sequence: CASSQDSGLAGSGEQYF.

J is TRBJ1-5 and V is TRBV10-3; 10 nucleotides agree with TRBD1. V trimming: 3 bases; J trimming: 5 bases; junction bases outside the gene matches: 7. The CDR3 spans 16 residues. Germline CDR1 is ENHRY and CDR2 is SYGVKD. The CDR3 coding sequence is TGTGCCATCAGTGACCCGACAGGGGGCCTTCATCAGCCCCAGCATTTT. Its translation: CAISDPTGGLHQPQHF.

The chain couples TRBV25-1 to TRBJ1-2; TRBD1 might be the D (5 bases). Trimming pared 1 base from V and 2 bases from J, leaving 8 bases between. The germline CDR1 and CDR2 sequences are MGHDK and SYGVNS. The CDR3 extends over 14 amino acids. The CDR3 bases are TGTGCCAGCAGTGAATCGGGGGTAAACTATGGCTACACCTTC. This encodes CASSESGVNYGYTF.

This chain links TRBV2 with TRBJ2-6, with 8 nucleotides matching TRBD1. Trimming took 8 bases from V and 0 from J; bases not matched to a gene: 6. The CDR3 sequence is 16 residues long. CDR1 is SNHLY and CDR2 is FYNNEI in the germline V gene. CDR3 sequence reads: CASDRTGTSGANVLTF. The CDR3 nucleotides are TGTGCCAGCGACCGGACAGGGACCTCTGGGGCCAACGTCCTGACTTTC.

The chain carries TRBV15 and TRBJ1-4; TRBD1 matches 7 bases. V shed 5 bases and J 2 bases; nucleotides not matched to a gene: 8. This CDR3 spans 16 amino acids. Germline-derived CDR1 and CDR2 are LNHNV and YYDKDF (reference sequence). CDR3 nucleotides: TGTGCCACCAGCGTTACCGGACAGGCGACTAATGAAAAACTGTTTTTT. It codes for CATSVTGQATNEKLFF.

This chain connects TRBV7-6 to TRBJ2-7; 9 nucleotides agree with TRBD2. After removal of 1 base from V and 0 bases from J, the junction contained 10 bases not matched to a gene. CDR1 and CDR2 from the germline V gene are SGHVS and FNYEAQ. The CDR3 is 18 amino acids. CDR3 bases: TGTGCCAGCAGCTTAGGGCTAGCGGGAACAATCTTCTCCTACGAGCAGTACTTC. Protein sequence: CASSLGLAGTIFSYEQYF.

With regard to this clone: At one end, the junction sequence differs from germline, possibly due to a read error. V and J are TRBV7-9 and TRBJ1-5, with D tentatively TRBD1 (6 bases). The CDR3 consists of 14 residues. CDR1 is SEHNR and CDR2 is FQNEAQ in the germline V gene (reference sequence). Written as DNA, the CDR3 is TGTTCCAGCAGCTTAGGACAGTACAATCAGCCCCAGCATTTT. Residues: CSSSLGQYNQPQHF.

CDR3 in amino acids: CASSQRGTGDYGYTF. The CDR3, as DNA: TGTGCCAGCAGTCAGCGAGGGACAGGGGACTATGGCTACACCTTC. The rearrangement links TRBV6-5 to TRBJ1-2; 10 bases agree with TRBD1. The germline V gene has CDR1 MNHEY and CDR2 SVGAGI. This CDR3 region has 15 residues. V was pared by 5 bases and J by 3 bases, with 6 bases of the junction left unmatched.

V and J are TRBV25-1 and TRBJ2-5; D is ambiguous. The V end lost 1 base, the J end lost 2 bases, and 5 bases lay between the germline ends. CDR3 size: 13 residues. Germline CDR1 is MGHDK and CDR2 is SYGVNS. The CDR3 region is CASSESRQETQYF. The CDR3 region has the DNA TGTGCCAGCAGTGAATCCAGGCAAGAGACCCAGTACTTC. Variable domain in full (rest from reference TRBV25-1 and TRBJ2-5): EADIYQTPRYLVIGTGKKITLECSQTMGHDKMYWYQQDPGMELHLIHYSYGVNSTEKGDLSSESTVSRIRTEHFPLTLESARPSHTSQYLCASSESRQETQYFGPGTRLLVL.